Listed below are T cell receptor beta chains from one sample, sequenced in a study of T cell repertoires in cytomegalovirus infection. No antigen has been identified for these receptors. MiXCR, run by TCRdb on the reads, gives a single entry per CDR3 protein. The sample contains approximately 730,000 distinct CDR3 sequences, 25% to 30% of which appear only once. The specimen comprised cultured CD8+ T cells from PBMCs, sampled from culture after CMV antigen stimulation. The receptors were gathered from a human donor in good health (CMV status not recorded). Some clones in this sample may be carry-over from other donors' samples. Each CDR3 is given with its conserved first and last residue. Each record gives: J gene, V gene, D gene, clone size, CDR3 DNA, CDR3 protein. The D gene is left open where the match is weak. The listing skips clone size in some rows; elsewhere it reads once, few, many or a size class.

TRBJ1-2 | TRBV6-8 | - | - | TGTGCCAGCAGTTACCGTGACATCAACTATGGCTACACCTTC | CASSYRDINYGYTF
TRBJ2-1 | TRBV15 | - | - | TGTGCCACCAGCATAACAGGGAATGAGCAGTTCTTC | CATSITGNEQFF
TRBJ2-4 | TRBV7-6 | TRBD2 | - | TGTGCCAGCAGCCCTAGCGGGACAATTCTAAACATTCAGTACTTC | CASSPSGTILNIQYF
TRBJ2-2 | TRBV6-6 | - | - | TGTGCCAGCAGTTACTTGGCTAGCGAGACCGGGGAGCTGTTTTTT | CASSYLASETGELFF
TRBJ2-5 | TRBV7-2 | - | - | TGTGCCAGCGGCTTGATGGGGCAAGAGACCCAGTACTTC | CASGLMGQETQYF
TRBJ1-2 | TRBV7-9 | - | many | TGTGCCAGCAGCTTACAATCCCTTCAGGAGGTCTATGGCTACACCTTC | CASSLQSLQEVYGYTF
TRBJ1-1 | TRBV12-3/TRBV12-4 | - | - | TGTGCCAGCAGTTTAGCAGGGGCAGGGAGAGAAGCTTTCTTT | CASSLAGAGREAFF
TRBJ1-2 | TRBV6-5 | - | - | TGTGCCAGCAGTTTGGGTTTAAGCTATGGCTACACCTTC | CASSLGLSYGYTF
TRBJ2-5 | TRBV6-5 | TRBD2 | once | TGTGCCAGCAGCCGGACTAGCGGAGAGACCCAGTACTTC | CASSRTSGETQYF
TRBJ1-2 | TRBV9 | - | - | TGTGCCAGCAGCTTGAAGGAAGGGGCCCATGGCTACACCTTC | CASSLKEGAHGYTF
TRBJ1-1 | TRBV7-2 | - | many | TGTGCCAGCAGACACAACTCGGGGGCCTACACTGAAGCTTTCTTT | CASRHNSGAYTEAFF
TRBJ1-6 | TRBV20-1 | - | few | TGCAGTGCTAGCCCGTGGCAGGGTAGCTCACCCCTCCACTTT | CSASPWQGSSPLHF
TRBJ2-1 | TRBV7-9 | - | many | TGTGCCAGCAGCTTAGCGGCGGGGGCCCTTTACAATGAGCAGTTCTTC | CASSLAAGALYNEQFF
TRBJ1-6 | TRBV9 | TRBD1 | - | TGTGCCAGCAGCGTAGGAGGAACGGCAGGGGGAGGACCCCTCCACTTT | CASSVGGTAGGGPLHF
TRBJ1-4 | TRBV4-3 | - | few | TGCGCCAGCAGCTTCCATCCCCCCGAGGGGGGTGGAGAAAAACTGTTTTTT | CASSFHPPEGGGEKLFF
TRBJ1-2 | TRBV7-9 | - | many | TGTGCCAGCAGCTCGTCGGGTGGTAACTATGGCTACACCTTC | CASSSSGGNYGYTF
TRBJ2-5 | TRBV15 | TRBD1 | - | TGTGCCACCAGCAGAGGGACAGGGCGGGAGACCCAGTACTTC | CATSRGTGRETQYF
TRBJ2-7 | TRBV12-3/TRBV12-4 | - | - | TGTGCCAGCAGCCGCGAACAGACCTACGAGCAGTACTTC | CASSREQTYEQYF
TRBJ2-1 | TRBV6-8 | TRBD2 | - | TGTGCCAGCAGGAGGACTAGCGGGGTGGTAAATGAGCAGTTCTTC | CASRRTSGVVNEQFF
TRBJ1-2 | TRBV2 | - | few | TGTGCCAGCAGAGCAAAACCCGAAGAGTATACTAACTATGGCTACACCTTC | CASRAKPEEYTNYGYTF
TRBJ2-1 | TRBV7-6 | TRBD2 | - | TGTGCCAGCAGCTCAATAGCGGGGGCCGAGTACAATGAGCAGCTCTTC | CASSSIAGAEYNEQLF
TRBJ2-7 | TRBV11-1 | - | many | TGTGCCAGCAGCTCCGACAGCTCCTACGAGCAGTACTTC | CASSSDSSYEQYF
TRBJ2-2 | TRBV28 | - | - | TGTGCCAGCAGTCGAATCACCGGGGAGCTGTTTTTT | CASSRITGELFF
TRBJ2-3 | TRBV7-9 | - | - | TGTGCCAGCAGCTTTTCCGGGACCTACACAGATACGCAGTATTTT | CASSFSGTYTDTQYF
TRBJ2-1 | TRBV5-8 | - | few | TGTGCCAGCGGCTTTTGGGCGGCCACCTACAATGAGCAGTTCTTC | CASGFWAATYNEQFF
TRBJ2-2 | TRBV11-2 | - | few | TGTGCCAGCAGCTTAGTGCCCCGACCTACCACCGGGGAGCTGTTTTTT | CASSLVPRPTTGELFF
TRBJ2-5 | TRBV6-1 | TRBD1 | - | TGTGCCAGCAGTGGGACAGGGAGTTCGGAGACCCAGTACTTC | CASSGTGSSETQYF